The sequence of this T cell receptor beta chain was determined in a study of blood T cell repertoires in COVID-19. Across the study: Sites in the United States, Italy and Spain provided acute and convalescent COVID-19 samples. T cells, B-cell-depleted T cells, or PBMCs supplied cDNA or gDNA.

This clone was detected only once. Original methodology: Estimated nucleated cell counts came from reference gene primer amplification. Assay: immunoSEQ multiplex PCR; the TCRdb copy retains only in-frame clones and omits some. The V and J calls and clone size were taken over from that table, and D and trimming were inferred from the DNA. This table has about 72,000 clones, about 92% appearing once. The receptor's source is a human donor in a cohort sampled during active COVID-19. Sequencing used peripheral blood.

Here the CDR3 reads CASSRTASGRGNEQFF. Written as DNA, the CDR3 is TGTGCCAGCAGCAGAACGGCTAGCGGGAGGGGCAATGAGCAGTTCTTC. The V gene is TRBV5-4, the J gene TRBJ2-1; 12 nucleotides line up with TRBD2. The trim removed 4 bases at V and 6 bases at J, leaving 8 bases unmatched. CDR1 and CDR2 from the germline V gene are SGHNT and YYREEE (reference sequence). The CDR3 runs 16 residues.